This T cell receptor (beta chain) was retrieved from a study of blood T cells in healthy people across ages. Study-level points and caveats: Estimated diversity across one million T cells was deemed an underestimate.

The authors ran a second PCR of about 7 to 11 cycles using a sample-barcoded 5' primer and a J-beta primer mix. One entry per CDR3 protein, called by TCRdb with MiXCR from the 5' RACE reads. Among approximately 360,000 distinct CDR3 sequences listed, about 49% were seen once. Germline CDR1 and CDR2: LGHNT and FRNRAP. This CDR3 has 17 residues. The V segment lost 5 bases and the J segment 0 bases; nucleotides outside the gene matches: 10. This clonotype has only a few counts. Its target is unknown. The chain is built from TRBV12-5 and TRBJ2-3, with 8 bases fitting TRBD1. The origin of this receptor is a man in his fifties or sixties in good health. The sequencing sample was made of blood. The CDR3 bases are TGTGCTAGTGGTACAGGGGGTCTACGCCTTAGCACAGATACGCAGTATTTT. Translated, it gives CASGTGGLRLSTDTQYF.